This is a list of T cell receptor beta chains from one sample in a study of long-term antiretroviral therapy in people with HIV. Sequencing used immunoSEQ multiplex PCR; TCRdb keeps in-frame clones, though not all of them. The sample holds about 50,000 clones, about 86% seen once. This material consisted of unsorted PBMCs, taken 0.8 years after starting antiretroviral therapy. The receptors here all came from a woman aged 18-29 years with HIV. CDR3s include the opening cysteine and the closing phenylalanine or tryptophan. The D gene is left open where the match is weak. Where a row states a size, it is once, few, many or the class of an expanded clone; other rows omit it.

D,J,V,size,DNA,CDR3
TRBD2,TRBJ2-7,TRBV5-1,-,TGCGCCAGCAGCTTGAACCGACTAGCGAGTCACTACGAGCAGTACTTC,CASSLNRLASHYEQYF
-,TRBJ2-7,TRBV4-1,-,TGCGCCAGCAGCCAAGTTGGGGACACGCGCTCCTACGAGCAGTACTTC,CASSQVGDTRSYEQYF
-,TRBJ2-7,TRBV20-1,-,TGCAGTGCTAGAGATGTGCAGGGGCAGTACTTC,CSARDVQGQYF
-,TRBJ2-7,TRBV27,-,TGTGCCAGCAGTTTTAGTCGACGGAGGTGGAACGAGCAGTACTTC,CASSFSRRRWNEQYF
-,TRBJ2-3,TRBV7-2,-,TGTGCCAGCAGCTCCGAAGATACGCAGTATTTT,CASSSEDTQYF
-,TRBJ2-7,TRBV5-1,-,TGCGCCAGCAGCTTGGGCGCGGGCAGGAGCTCCTACGAGCAGTACTTC,CASSLGAGRSSYEQYF
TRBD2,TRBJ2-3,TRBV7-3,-,TGTGCCAGCAGCTTTAGCACTAGCGGGAGAGATACGCAGTATTTT,CASSFSTSGRDTQYF
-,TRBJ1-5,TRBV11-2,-,TGTGCCAGCAGCCCGGATTATAGCAATCAGCCCCAGCATTTT,CASSPDYSNQPQHF
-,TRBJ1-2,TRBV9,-,TGTGCCAGCAGCGCGTACACCTTC,CASSAYTF
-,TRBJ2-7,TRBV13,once,TGTGCCAGCAGCTTAAGCAGCTCCTACGAGCAGTACTTC,CASSLSSSYEQYF
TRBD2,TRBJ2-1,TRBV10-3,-,TGTGCCATCAGGGGACTAGCGGACAATGAGCAGTTCTTC,CAIRGLADNEQFF
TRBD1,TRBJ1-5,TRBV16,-,TGTGCCAGCACTAACTATGACAGGGGCCTCGGACTTCAGCCCCAGCATTTT,CASTNYDRGLGLQPQHF
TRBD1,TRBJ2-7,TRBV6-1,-,TGTGCCAGCAGTGAAGCTCGGGACAGATCCTACGAGCAGTACTTC,CASSEARDRSYEQYF
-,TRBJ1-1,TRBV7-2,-,TGTGCCAGCAGCTTTATCTCCAGGAACACTGAAGCTTTCTTT,CASSFISRNTEAFF
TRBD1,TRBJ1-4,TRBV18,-,TGTGCCAGCTCACCCCTACAGGGGGAAAAACTGTTTTTT,CASSPLQGEKLFF
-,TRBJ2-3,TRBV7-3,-,TGTGCCAGCAGCTCCGGCCCTGGAGCGCAGTATTTT,CASSSGPGAQYF
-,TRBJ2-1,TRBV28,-,TGTGCCAGCACCCTCTACAGAGGTAGCAATGAGCAGTTCTTC,CASTLYRGSNEQFF
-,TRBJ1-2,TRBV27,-,TGTGCCAGCAGTTTTTGGGGGGTGGATGGCTACACCTTC,CASSFWGVDGYTF
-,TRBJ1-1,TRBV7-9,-,TGTGCCAGCAGCTCGACGGTTGAAGCTTTCTTT,CASSSTVEAFF
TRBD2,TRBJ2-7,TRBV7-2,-,TGTGCCAGCAGCTTAGGGGGACTAGCGCTGTCCTCCTACGAGCAGTACTTC,CASSLGGLALSSYEQYF
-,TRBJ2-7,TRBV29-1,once,TGCAGCGTTGAAGACGCGAGGGTGGGGGACTACGAGCAGTACTTC,CSVEDARVGDYEQYF
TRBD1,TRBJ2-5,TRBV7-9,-,TGTGCCAGCAGCTTCCTAGGACAGGCCCAAGAGACCCAGTACTTC,CASSFLGQAQETQYF
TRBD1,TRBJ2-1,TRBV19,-,TGTGCCAGTAGTAAACGCCCGACAGGGGCCCCGGGGAATGAGCAGTTCTTC,CASSKRPTGAPGNEQFF
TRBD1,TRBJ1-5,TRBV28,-,TGTGCCAGCAGTTCTCACGGACAGGGCAATCAGCCCCAGCATTTT,CASSSHGQGNQPQHF
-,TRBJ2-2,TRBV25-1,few,TGTGCCAGCAGTAGTACCCGAAGAACAGTGATCAACACCGGGGAGCTGTTTTTT,CASSSTRRTVINTGELFF
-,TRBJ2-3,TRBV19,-,TGTGCCAGTAGTCGGGGACCCACCCTCACAGATACGCAGTATTTT,CASSRGPTLTDTQYF
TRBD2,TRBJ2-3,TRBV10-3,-,TGTGCCATCAAGGGGACTAGCTCAGATACGCAGTATTTT,CAIKGTSSDTQYF
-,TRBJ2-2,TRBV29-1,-,TGCAGCGTTCGGCAGACCCTCCTGGGGGACACCGGGGAGCTGTTTTTT,CSVRQTLLGDTGELFF
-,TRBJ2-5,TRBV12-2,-,TGTGCAAGTCGCTTATCCCCAGGTAAAGGAGAGACCCAGTACTTC,CASRLSPGKGETQYF
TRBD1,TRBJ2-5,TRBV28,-,TGTGCCAGCAGTTTAAGTCAGACAGGGGGACTCTTGAGGGAGACCCAGTACTTC,CASSLSQTGGLLRETQYF
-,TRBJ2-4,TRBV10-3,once,TGTGCCATCAGTGTAGAACCGCTAGGCAAAAACATTCAGTACTTC,CAISVEPLGKNIQYF
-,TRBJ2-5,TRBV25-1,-,TGTGCCAGCAGTGACCCCGCCAGGGGCGGAGAGACCCAGTACTTC,CASSDPARGGETQYF
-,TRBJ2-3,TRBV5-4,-,TGTGCCAGCAGCTTTGAAGATACGCAGTATTTT,CASSFEDTQYF
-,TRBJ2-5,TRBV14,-,TGTGCCAGCTCGAGTGTGACTAGGCAAGAGACCCAGTACTTC,CASSSVTRQETQYF
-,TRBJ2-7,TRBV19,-,TGTGCCAGTAGTATGGGTTACGAGCAGTACTTC,CASSMGYEQYF
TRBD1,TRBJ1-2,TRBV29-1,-,TGCAGCGTCAACACCGGGACAGCGTATGGCTACACCTTC,CSVNTGTAYGYTF
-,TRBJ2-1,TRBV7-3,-,TGTGCCAGCAGCTCCCGGGACGTTGACAATGAGCAGTTCTTC,CASSSRDVDNEQFF
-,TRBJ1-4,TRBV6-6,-,TGTGCCAGCAGCACGACGGGGGCCTTTGAAAAACTGTTTTTT,CASSTTGAFEKLFF
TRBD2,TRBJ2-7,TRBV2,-,TGTGCCAGCACTCCCCAGGGAGGGGAAACCTACGAGCAGTACTTC,CASTPQGGETYEQYF
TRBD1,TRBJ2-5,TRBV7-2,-,TGTGCCAGCAGTTCCACAGGGGGCCTCCAAGAGACCCAGTACTTC,CASSSTGGLQETQYF
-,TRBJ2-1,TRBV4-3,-,TGCGCCAGCAGCCGGGCATTCTCGGGAGCCTGGGGGAATGAGCAGTTCTTC,CASSRAFSGAWGNEQFF
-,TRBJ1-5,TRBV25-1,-,TGTGCCAGCAGTGAATCCGGGGCTAATCAGCCCCAGCATTTT,CASSESGANQPQHF
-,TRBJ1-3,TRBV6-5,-,TGTGCCAGCAGGCTGACGGGACTATCTGGAAACACCATATATTTT,CASRLTGLSGNTIYF
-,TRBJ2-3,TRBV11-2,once,TGTGCCAGCAGTCTTCGGAGCACAGATACGCAGTATTTT,CASSLRSTDTQYF
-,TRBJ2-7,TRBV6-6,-,TGTGCCAGCAGTTACACAGGGACGCCATCCTACGAGCAGTACTTC,CASSYTGTPSYEQYF
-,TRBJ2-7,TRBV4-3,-,TGCGCCAGCAGCCAATCTCGCGGGATCGCCTACGAGCAGTACTTC,CASSQSRGIAYEQYF
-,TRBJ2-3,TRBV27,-,TGTGCCAGCACCCTGGGACGGACTGCAGATACGCAGTATTTT,CASTLGRTADTQYF
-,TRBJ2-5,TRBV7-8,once,TGTGCCAGCAGCTTCGTACTAGCCGAAGAGACCCAGTACTTC,CASSFVLAEETQYF
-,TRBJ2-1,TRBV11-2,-,TGTGCCAGCAGCTTAGGACCTAGATACAATGAGCAGTTCTTC,CASSLGPRYNEQFF
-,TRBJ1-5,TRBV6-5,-,TGTGCCAGCAGTCGCGGGACCCTTAATCAGCCCCAGCATTTT,CASSRGTLNQPQHF
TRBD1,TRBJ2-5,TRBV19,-,TGTGCCAGTAGCCCGGGGACAGGGAGTTTCGAGACCCAGTACTTC,CASSPGTGSFETQYF
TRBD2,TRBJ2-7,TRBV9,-,TGTGCCAGCAGCCCCTACGGCGGGAGTCGTTCCTACGAGCAGTACTTC,CASSPYGGSRSYEQYF
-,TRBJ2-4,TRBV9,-,TGTGCCAGCAGCGTATCCCCTCTTGGGGACATTCAGTACTTC,CASSVSPLGDIQYF
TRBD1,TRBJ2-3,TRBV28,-,TGTGCCAGCGGACGGACAGGGGCTAGCACAGATACGCAGTATTTT,CASGRTGASTDTQYF
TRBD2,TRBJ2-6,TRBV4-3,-,TGCGCCAGCAGCCCAACAGCGGGAGGGTTTGGGGCCAACGTCCTGACTTTC,CASSPTAGGFGANVLTF
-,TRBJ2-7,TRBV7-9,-,TGTGCCAGCAGCGAACGGCGCGGGTCTACTCCCTACGAGCAGTACTTC,CASSERRGSTPYEQYF
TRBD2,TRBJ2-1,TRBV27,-,TGTGCCAGCAGTTTAAGCGGGAGGTACAATGAGCAGTTCTTC,CASSLSGRYNEQFF